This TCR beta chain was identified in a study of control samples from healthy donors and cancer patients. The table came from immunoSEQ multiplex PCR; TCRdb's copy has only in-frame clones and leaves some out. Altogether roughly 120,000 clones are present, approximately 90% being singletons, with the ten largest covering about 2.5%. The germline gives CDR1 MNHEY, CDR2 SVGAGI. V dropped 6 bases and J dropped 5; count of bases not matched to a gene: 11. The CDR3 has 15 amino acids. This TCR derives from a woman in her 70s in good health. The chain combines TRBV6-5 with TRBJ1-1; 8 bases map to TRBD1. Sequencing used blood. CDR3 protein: CASRSRTGLGTEAFF. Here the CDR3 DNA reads TGTGCCAGCAGGTCACGGACAGGGTTAGGGACTGAAGCTTTCTTT.